Described below is a single TCR beta chain sequence and its context. What it binds is not known. Treatment of the sample: 15 to 20 received Ad26.COV2.S at low or high dose, single or two shots; 5 received placebo; per-sample allocation not given. Day 63 after the first injection of vaccine or placebo was the sampling time. Whoever gave the sample was an adult aged 18-55 years in Boston. The data were produced by immunoSEQ multiplex PCR, yet TCRdb's version contains in-frame clones alone and is incomplete. This table holds about 480,000 clones, roughly nine tenths found once. This record comes from a study of Ad26.COV2.S vaccination and SARS-CoV-2 variants. Study at large: Donor was assigned to the Ad26.COV2.S arm of trial COV1001. Each vaccinee took Ad26.COV2.S intramuscularly, once or twice 56 days apart.

Study-wide results and limits: Vaccine and placebo recipients had similar non-spike TCR breadth.

The sample was peripheral blood, taken in a trial of Ad26.COV2.S vaccine versus placebo. The source is a person between 18 and 65 years old who received the Ad26.COV2.S COVID-19 vaccine or a placebo.

CDR3 in DNA: TGTGCCAGCAGCTCCTTTACAGGGTCCACTGAAGCTTTCTTT. Its protein is CASSSFTGSTEAFF. The genes are TRBV7-9 and TRBJ1-1, with D possibly being TRBD1 (6 bases). Trimming took off 4 bases at V and 4 bases at J, with 13 bases between the two ends. Germline V CDR1 and CDR2: SEHNR, FQNEAQ (reference sequence). This CDR3 has 14 amino acids.